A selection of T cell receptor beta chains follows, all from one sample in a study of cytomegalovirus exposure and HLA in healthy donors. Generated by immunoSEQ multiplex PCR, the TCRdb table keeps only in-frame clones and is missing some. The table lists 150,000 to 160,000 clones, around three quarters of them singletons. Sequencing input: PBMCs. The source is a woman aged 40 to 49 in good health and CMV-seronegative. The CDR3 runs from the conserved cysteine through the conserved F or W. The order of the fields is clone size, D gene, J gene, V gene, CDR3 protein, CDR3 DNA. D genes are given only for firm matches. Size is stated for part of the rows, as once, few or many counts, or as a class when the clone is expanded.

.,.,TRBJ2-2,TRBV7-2,CASSLWAGANAGELFF,TGTGCCAGCAGCTTATGGGCGGGGGCGAACGCCGGGGAGCTGTTTTTT
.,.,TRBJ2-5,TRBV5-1,CASSLVSGSQETQYF,TGCGCCAGCAGCTTGGTGAGCGGTTCCCAAGAGACCCAGTACTTC
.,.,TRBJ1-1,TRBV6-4,CASSDPGNTEAFF,TGTGCCAGCAGTGACCCGGGGAACACTGAAGCTTTCTTT
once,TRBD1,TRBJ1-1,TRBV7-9,CASSFSEGARAFF,TGTGCCAGCAGCTTTAGTGAGGGGGCTCGAGCTTTCTTT
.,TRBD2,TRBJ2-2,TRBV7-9,CASSDPAGGRAGELFF,TGTGCCAGCAGCGATCCAGCGGGAGGGCGGGCCGGGGAGCTGTTTTTT
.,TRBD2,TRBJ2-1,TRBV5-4,CASSLGLADNEQFF,TGTGCCAGCAGCTTGGGACTAGCGGACAATGAGCAGTTCTTC
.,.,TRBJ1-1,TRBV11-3,CASSRRRGLTEAFF,TGTGCCAGCAGCCGCCGGAGAGGGCTTACTGAAGCTTTCTTT
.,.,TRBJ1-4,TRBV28,CASRGRRNEKLFF,TGTGCCAGCAGGGGGAGGCGTAATGAAAAACTGTTTTTT
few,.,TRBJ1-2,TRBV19,CATAVGYGYTF,TGTGCCACCGCGGTGGGCTATGGCTACACCTTC
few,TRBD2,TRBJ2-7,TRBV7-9,CASSFGGAVNEQYF,TGTGCCAGCAGCTTCGGGGGGGCTGTGAACGAGCAGTACTTC
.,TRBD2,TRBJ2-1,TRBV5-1,CASSLGGGSSYNEQFF,TGCGCCAGCAGCTTGGGGGGCGGGAGCTCCTACAATGAGCAGTTCTTC
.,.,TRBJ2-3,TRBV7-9,CASSFSRADTQYF,TGTGCCAGCAGCTTCTCCAGGGCAGATACGCAGTATTTT
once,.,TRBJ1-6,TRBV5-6,CASSLGPGSGNSPLHF,TGTGCCAGCAGCTTGGGGCCGGGATCGGGTAATTCACCCCTCCACTTT
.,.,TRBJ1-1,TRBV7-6,CASSLEGALNTEAFF,TGTGCCAGCAGCTTGGAAGGGGCCTTGAACACTGAAGCTTTCTTT
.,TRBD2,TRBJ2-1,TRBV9,CASSVVGGGASNEQFF,TGTGCCAGCAGCGTAGTGGGCGGGGGGGCCTCGAATGAGCAGTTCTTC
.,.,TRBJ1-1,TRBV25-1,CASTDSEAFF,TGTGCCAGCACAGACAGTGAAGCTTTCTTT
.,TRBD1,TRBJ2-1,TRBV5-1,CASSPRPTGGTYNEQFF,TGCGCCAGCAGCCCACGACCCACAGGGGGCACCTACAATGAGCAGTTCTTC
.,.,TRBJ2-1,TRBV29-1,CSVAGVNHNEQFF,TGCAGCGTTGCCGGGGTGAACCACAATGAGCAGTTCTTC
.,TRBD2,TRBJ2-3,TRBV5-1,CASSLGYGTSGEDTQYF,TGCGCCAGCAGCTTGGGTTACGGGACTAGCGGGGAAGATACGCAGTATTTT
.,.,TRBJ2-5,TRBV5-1,CASSVLDGSETQYF,TGCGCCAGCAGCGTCCTGGATGGGAGCGAGACCCAGTACTTC
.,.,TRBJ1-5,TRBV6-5,CASRRGADQPQHF,TGTGCCAGCAGACGAGGTGCGGATCAGCCCCAGCATTTT
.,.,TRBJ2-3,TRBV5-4,CATQGSAGTDTQYF,TGTGCCACCCAGGGGAGTGCGGGCACAGATACGCAGTATTTT
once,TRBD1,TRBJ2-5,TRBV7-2,CASSLRGQGRVGETQYF,TGTGCCAGCAGCTTAAGGGGACAGGGGAGGGTAGGGGAGACCCAGTACTTC